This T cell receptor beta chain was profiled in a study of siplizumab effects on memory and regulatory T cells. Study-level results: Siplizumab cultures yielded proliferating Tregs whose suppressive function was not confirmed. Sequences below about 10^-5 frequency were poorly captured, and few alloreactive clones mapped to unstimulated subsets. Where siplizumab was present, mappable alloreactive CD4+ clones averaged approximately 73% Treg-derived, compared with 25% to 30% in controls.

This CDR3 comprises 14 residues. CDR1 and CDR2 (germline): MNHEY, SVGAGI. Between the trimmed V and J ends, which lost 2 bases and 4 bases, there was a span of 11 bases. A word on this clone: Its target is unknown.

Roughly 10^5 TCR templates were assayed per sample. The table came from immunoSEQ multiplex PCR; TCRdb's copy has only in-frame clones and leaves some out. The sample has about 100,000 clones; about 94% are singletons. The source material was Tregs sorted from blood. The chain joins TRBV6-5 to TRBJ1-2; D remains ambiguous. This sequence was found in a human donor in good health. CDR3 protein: CASSYDGRSYGYTF. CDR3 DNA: TGTGCCAGCAGTTACGACGGCAGGAGCTATGGCTACACCTTC.